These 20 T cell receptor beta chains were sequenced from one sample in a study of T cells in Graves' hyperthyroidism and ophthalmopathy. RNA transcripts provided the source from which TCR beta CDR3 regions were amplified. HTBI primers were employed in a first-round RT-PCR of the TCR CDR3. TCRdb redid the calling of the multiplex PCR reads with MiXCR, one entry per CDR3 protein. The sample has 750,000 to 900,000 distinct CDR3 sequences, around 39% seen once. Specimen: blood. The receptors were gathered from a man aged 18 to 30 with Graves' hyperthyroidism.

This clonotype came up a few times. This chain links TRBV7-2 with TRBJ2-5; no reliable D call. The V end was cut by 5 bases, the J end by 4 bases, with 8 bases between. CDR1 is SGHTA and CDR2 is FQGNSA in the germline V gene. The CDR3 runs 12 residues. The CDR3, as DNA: TGTGCCAGCAGCCGGTATGGAGAGACCCAGTACTTC. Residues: CASSRYGETQYF. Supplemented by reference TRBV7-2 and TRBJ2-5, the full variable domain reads GAGVSQSPSNKVTEKGKDVELRCDPISGHTALYWYRQSLGQGLEFLIYFQGNSAPDKSGLPSDRFSAERTGGSVSTLTIQRTQQEDSAVYLCASSRYGETQYFGPGTRLLVL.

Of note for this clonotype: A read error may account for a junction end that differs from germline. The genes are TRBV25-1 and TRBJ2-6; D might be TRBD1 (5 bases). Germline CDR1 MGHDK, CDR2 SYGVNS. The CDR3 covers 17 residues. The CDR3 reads CASSHPWQGTGANVLTF. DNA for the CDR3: TGCGCCAGCAGCCACCCTTGGCAGGGTACCGGGGCCAACGTCCTGACTTTC.

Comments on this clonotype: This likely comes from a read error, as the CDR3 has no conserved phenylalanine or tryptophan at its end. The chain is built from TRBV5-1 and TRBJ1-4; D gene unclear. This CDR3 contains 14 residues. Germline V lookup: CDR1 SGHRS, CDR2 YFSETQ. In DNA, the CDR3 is TGTGCCAGCAGCTTGGGGTTAGGTGATGAAAAACTGTTTTGT. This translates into CASSLGLGDEKLFC.

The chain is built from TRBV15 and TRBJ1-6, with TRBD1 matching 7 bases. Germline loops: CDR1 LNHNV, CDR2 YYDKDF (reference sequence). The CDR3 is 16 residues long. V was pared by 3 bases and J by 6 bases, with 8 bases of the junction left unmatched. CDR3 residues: CATSSNRDSLNSPLHF. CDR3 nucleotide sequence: TGTGCCACCAGCAGTAACCGGGACAGTCTTAATTCACCCCTCCACTTT. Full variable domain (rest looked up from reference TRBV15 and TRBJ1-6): DAMVIQNPRYQVTQFGKPVTLSCSQTLNHNVMYWYQQKSSQAPKLLFHYYDKDFNNEADTPDNFQSRRPNTSFCFLDIRSPGLGDTAMYLCATSSNRDSLNSPLHFGNGTRLTVT.

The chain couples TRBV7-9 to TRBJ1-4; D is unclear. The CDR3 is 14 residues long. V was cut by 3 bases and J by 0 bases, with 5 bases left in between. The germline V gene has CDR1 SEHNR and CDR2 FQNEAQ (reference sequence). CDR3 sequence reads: CASSLDPTNEKLFF. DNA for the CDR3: TGTGCCAGCAGCTTGGATCCAACTAATGAAAAACTGTTTTTT.

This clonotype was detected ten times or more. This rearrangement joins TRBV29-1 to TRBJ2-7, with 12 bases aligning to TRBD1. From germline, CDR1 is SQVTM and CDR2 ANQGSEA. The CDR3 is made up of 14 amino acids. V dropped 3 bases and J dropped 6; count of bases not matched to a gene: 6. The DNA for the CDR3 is TGCAGCGTTGAGGGACAGGGGGCTTCCCTCGAGCAGTACTTC. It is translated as CSVEGQGASLEQYF.

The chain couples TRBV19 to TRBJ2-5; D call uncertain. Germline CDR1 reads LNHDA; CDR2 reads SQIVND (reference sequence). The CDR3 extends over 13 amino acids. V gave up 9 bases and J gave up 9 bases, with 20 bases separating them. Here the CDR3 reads CASSLEVDQPQYF. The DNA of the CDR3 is TGTGCCAGCAGCTTAGAGGTAGACCAGCCCCAGTACTTC.

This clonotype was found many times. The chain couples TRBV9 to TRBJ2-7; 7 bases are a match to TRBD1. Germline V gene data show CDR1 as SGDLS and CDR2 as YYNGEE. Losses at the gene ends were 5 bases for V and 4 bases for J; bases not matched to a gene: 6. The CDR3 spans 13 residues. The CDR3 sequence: CASSAGTEYEQYF. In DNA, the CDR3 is TGTGCCAGCAGTGCAGGGACAGAGTACGAGCAGTACTTC.

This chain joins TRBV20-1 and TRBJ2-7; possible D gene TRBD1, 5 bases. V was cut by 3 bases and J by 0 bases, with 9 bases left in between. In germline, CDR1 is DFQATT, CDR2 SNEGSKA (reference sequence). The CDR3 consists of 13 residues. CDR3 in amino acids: CSARTVSSYEQYF. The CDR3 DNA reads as TGCAGTGCTAGGACAGTGAGCTCCTACGAGCAGTACTTC.

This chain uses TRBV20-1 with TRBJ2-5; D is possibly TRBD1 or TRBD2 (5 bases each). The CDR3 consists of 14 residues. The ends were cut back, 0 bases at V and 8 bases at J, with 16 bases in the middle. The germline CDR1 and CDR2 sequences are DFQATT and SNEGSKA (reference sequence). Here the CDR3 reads CSARDRDPRDTQYF. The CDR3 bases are TGCAGTGCTAGAGACCGGGACCCGAGGGACACCCAGTACTTC.

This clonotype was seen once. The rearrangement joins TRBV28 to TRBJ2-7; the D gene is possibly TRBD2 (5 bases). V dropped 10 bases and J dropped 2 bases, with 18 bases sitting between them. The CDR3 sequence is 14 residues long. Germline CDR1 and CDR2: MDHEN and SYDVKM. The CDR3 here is CATTEGAPPYEQYF. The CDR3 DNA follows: TGTGCCACCACAGAGGGTGCACCACCCTACGAGCAGTACTTC.

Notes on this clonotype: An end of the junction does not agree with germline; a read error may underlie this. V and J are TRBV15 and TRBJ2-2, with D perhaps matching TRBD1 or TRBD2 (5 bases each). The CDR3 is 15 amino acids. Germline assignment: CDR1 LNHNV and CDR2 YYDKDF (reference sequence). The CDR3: CATSSEGANTGELSW. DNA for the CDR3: TGTGCCACCAGCAGCGAAGGGGCAAACACCGGGGAGCTGTCTTGG.

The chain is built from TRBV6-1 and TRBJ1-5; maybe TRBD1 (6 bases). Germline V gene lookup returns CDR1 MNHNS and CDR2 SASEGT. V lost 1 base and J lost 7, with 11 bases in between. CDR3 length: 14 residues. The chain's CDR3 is CASSEGRGAQPQHF. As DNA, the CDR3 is TGTGCCAGCAGTGAAGGACGGGGGGCCCAGCCCCAGCATTTT.

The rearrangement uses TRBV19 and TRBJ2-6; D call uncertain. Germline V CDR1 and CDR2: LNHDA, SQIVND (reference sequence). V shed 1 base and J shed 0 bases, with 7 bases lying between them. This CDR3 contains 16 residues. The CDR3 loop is CASSIVGNSGANVLTF. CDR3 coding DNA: TGTGCCAGTAGTATAGTTGGGAACTCTGGGGCCAACGTCCTGACTTTC.

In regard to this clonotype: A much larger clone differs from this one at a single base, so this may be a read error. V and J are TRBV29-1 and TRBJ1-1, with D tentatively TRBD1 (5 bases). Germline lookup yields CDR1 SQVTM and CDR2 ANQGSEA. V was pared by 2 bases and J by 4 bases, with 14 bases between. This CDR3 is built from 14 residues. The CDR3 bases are TGCAGCGTTGAACTGATGGACAAGAGCACTGAAGCTTTCTTT. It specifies CSVELMDKSTEAFF.

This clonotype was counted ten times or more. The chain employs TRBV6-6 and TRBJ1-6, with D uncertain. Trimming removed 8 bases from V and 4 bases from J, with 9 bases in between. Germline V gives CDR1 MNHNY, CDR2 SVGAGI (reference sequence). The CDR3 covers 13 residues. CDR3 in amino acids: CASGRAYNSPLHF. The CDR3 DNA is TGTGCCAGCGGTAGGGCTTATAATTCACCCCTCCACTTT.

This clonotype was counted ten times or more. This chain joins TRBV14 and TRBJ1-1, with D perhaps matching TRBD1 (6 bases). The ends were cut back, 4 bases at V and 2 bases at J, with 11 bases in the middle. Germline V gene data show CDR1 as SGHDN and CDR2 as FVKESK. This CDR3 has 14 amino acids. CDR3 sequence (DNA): TGTGCCAGCAGCCCCACAGGGAGTAACACTGAAGCTTTCTTT. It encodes CASSPTGSNTEAFF. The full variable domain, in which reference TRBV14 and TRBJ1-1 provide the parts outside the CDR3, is EAGVTQFPSHSVIEKGQTVTLRCDPISGHDNLYWYRRVMGKEIKFLLHFVKESKQDESGMPNNRFLAERTGGTYSTLKVQPAELEDSGVYFCASSPTGSNTEAFFGQGTRLTVV.

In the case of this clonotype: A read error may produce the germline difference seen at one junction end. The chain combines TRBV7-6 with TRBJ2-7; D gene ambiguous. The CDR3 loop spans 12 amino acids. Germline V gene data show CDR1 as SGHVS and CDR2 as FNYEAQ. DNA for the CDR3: TGTGTCAGCTGGCGCCAGGTCACAGAGCAGTACTTC. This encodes CVSWRQVTEQYF. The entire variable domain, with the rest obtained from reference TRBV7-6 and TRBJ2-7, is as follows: GAGVSQSPRYKVTKRGQDVALRCDPISGHVSLYWYRQALGQGPEFLTYFNYEAQQDKSGLPNDRFSAERPEGSISTLTIQRTEQRDSAMYRCVSWRQVTEQYFGPGTRLTVT.

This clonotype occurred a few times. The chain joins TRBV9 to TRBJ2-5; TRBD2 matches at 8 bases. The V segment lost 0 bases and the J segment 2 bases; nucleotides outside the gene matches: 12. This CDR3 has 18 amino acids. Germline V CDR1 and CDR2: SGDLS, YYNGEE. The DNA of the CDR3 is TGTGCCAGCAGCGTAGTTCCCCCCGAGGTAGCGGGACAAGAGACCCAGTACTTC. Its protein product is CASSVVPPEVAGQETQYF.

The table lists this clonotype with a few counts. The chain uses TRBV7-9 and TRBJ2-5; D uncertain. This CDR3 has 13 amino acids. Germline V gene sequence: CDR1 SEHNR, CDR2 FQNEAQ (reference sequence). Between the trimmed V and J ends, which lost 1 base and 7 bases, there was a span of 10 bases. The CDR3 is CASSLDPEPTQYF. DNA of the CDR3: TGTGCCAGCAGCTTAGACCCGGAGCCGACCCAGTACTTC.